A selection of T cell receptor beta chains follows, all from one sample in a study of cytomegalovirus exposure and HLA in healthy donors. Produced via immunoSEQ multiplex PCR; TCRdb's table is partial and in-frame only. The data show around 99,000 clones, around 72% seen once. Source material: PBMCs. Receptors originate from a woman aged 40 to 49 in good health and CMV-seropositive. Both conserved end residues are part of each CDR3. D genes are given only for firm matches. Clone sizes are given selectively: once, few, many, or a class where the clone is expanded.

d_call: TRBD1
v_call: TRBV2
clone_size: .
j_call: TRBJ2-2
cdr3_nt: TGTGCCAGCAGCCTCGACAGGGGCTCCGGGGAGCTGTTTTTT
cdr3_aa: CASSLDRGSGELFF

d_call: .
v_call: TRBV6-5
clone_size: once
j_call: TRBJ1-1
cdr3_nt: TGTGCCAGCAGTTACGGAGGGTCGGAGAACACTGAAGCTTTCTTT
cdr3_aa: CASSYGGSENTEAFF

d_call: TRBD1
v_call: TRBV25-1
clone_size: once
j_call: TRBJ1-4
cdr3_nt: TGTGCCAGCAGTGAAACAGGGGTACGGGAAAAACTGTTTTTT
cdr3_aa: CASSETGVREKLFF

d_call: TRBD1
v_call: TRBV29-1
clone_size: once
j_call: TRBJ2-5
cdr3_nt: TGCAGCGTGGGGACAGTCCAAGAGACCCAGTACTTC
cdr3_aa: CSVGTVQETQYF

d_call: TRBD1
v_call: TRBV2
clone_size: .
j_call: TRBJ2-7
cdr3_nt: TGTGCCAGCAGTGGGACAGGGCGGTACGAGCAGTACTTC
cdr3_aa: CASSGTGRYEQYF

d_call: .
v_call: TRBV9
clone_size: once
j_call: TRBJ1-2
cdr3_nt: TGTGCCAGCAGCCCCCTTAACTATGGCTACACCTTC
cdr3_aa: CASSPLNYGYTF

d_call: TRBD1
v_call: TRBV10-3
clone_size: .
j_call: TRBJ1-1
cdr3_nt: TGTGCCATCAGTGAGTCATGGAACAGGGGGCAGGGGAACACTGAAGCTTTCTTT
cdr3_aa: CAISESWNRGQGNTEAFF

d_call: .
v_call: TRBV6-6
clone_size: few
j_call: TRBJ1-4
cdr3_nt: TGTGCCAGCAGGTCTGACTTGGAAAAGAAGGAAAAACTGTTTTTT
cdr3_aa: CASRSDLEKKEKLFF

d_call: TRBD2
v_call: TRBV2
clone_size: .
j_call: TRBJ2-1
cdr3_nt: TGTGCCAGCAGGACCGGACTAGCGGAGTACAATGAGCAGTTCTTC
cdr3_aa: CASRTGLAEYNEQFF

d_call: .
v_call: TRBV30
clone_size: .
j_call: TRBJ2-7
cdr3_nt: TGTGCCTGGAGTGTAGGGAGTCACGGTTTCGAGCAGTACTTC
cdr3_aa: CAWSVGSHGFEQYF

d_call: .
v_call: TRBV5-4
clone_size: .
j_call: TRBJ1-1
cdr3_nt: TGTGCCAGCAGCTCACAGGAGCGTTATCAGGAAGCTTTCTTT
cdr3_aa: CASSSQERYQEAFF

d_call: .
v_call: TRBV2
clone_size: few
j_call: TRBJ1-2
cdr3_nt: TGTGCCAGCAGTGAACTCCTCTTTCGGGGCTACACCTTC
cdr3_aa: CASSELLFRGYTF

d_call: .
v_call: TRBV7-9
clone_size: .
j_call: TRBJ1-4
cdr3_nt: TGTGCCAGCAGCTTAGCAGCGGTAGATGAAAAACTGTTTTTT
cdr3_aa: CASSLAAVDEKLFF

d_call: .
v_call: TRBV5-6
clone_size: few
j_call: TRBJ2-6
cdr3_nt: TGTGCCAGCAGCCTCCGGGGGGCCAACGTCCTGACTTTC
cdr3_aa: CASSLRGANVLTF

d_call: TRBD1
v_call: TRBV6-5
clone_size: .
j_call: TRBJ2-4
cdr3_nt: TGTGCCAGCCGGGAGACAGGGGGAAACATTCAGTACTTC
cdr3_aa: CASRETGGNIQYF

d_call: .
v_call: TRBV30
clone_size: .
j_call: TRBJ2-2
cdr3_nt: TGTGCCTGGAGTGGACAATATCCCGGGGAGCTGTTTTTT
cdr3_aa: CAWSGQYPGELFF

d_call: TRBD2
v_call: TRBV7-9
clone_size: .
j_call: TRBJ2-6
cdr3_nt: TGTGCCAGCAGCTTAGTGGGGACTAGTAGTGGGGCCAACGTCCTGACTTTC
cdr3_aa: CASSLVGTSSGANVLTF

d_call: TRBD2
v_call: TRBV5-1
clone_size: .
j_call: TRBJ2-5
cdr3_nt: TGCGCCAGCTATAGCGGGGGGGCAGGGAGCCAAGAGACCCAGTACTTC
cdr3_aa: CASYSGGAGSQETQYF

d_call: .
v_call: TRBV25-1
clone_size: .
j_call: TRBJ1-4
cdr3_nt: TGTGCCAGCAGTGACTCTCCGGGAGGAAAACTGTTTTTT
cdr3_aa: CASSDSPGGKLFF

d_call: .
v_call: TRBV9
clone_size: .
j_call: TRBJ2-3
cdr3_nt: TGTGCCAGCAGCCCCCCACAGGGTTACACAGATACGCAGTATTTT
cdr3_aa: CASSPPQGYTDTQYF

d_call: .
v_call: TRBV19
clone_size: .
j_call: TRBJ2-3
cdr3_nt: TGTGCCAGTAGCCCCTATGGGAGGAGCACAGATACGCAGTATTTT
cdr3_aa: CASSPYGRSTDTQYF

d_call: TRBD2
v_call: TRBV2
clone_size: .
j_call: TRBJ2-5
cdr3_nt: TGTGCCAGCAGTGAAATTTCTGTGGTCGGGGGGGCCCAGTACTTC
cdr3_aa: CASSEISVVGGAQYF

d_call: .
v_call: TRBV6-5
clone_size: .
j_call: TRBJ2-7
cdr3_nt: TGTGCCAGCAGTTACTCGATAGCCGGGTACGAGCAGTACTTC
cdr3_aa: CASSYSIAGYEQYF

d_call: .
v_call: TRBV27
clone_size: .
j_call: TRBJ2-7
cdr3_nt: TGTGCCAGCAGTTTTAGCCAGTTAGCCTCCTACGAGCAGTACTTC
cdr3_aa: CASSFSQLASYEQYF

d_call: .
v_call: TRBV4-1
clone_size: .
j_call: TRBJ2-7
cdr3_nt: TGCGCCAGCAGCCAGATCGACAGGAATAGTCAGTACTTC
cdr3_aa: CASSQIDRNSQYF

d_call: TRBD1
v_call: TRBV30
clone_size: once
j_call: TRBJ1-3
cdr3_nt: TGTGCCTGGGAGGCCGCAGGGGGAGGAAACACCATATATTTT
cdr3_aa: CAWEAAGGGNTIYF

d_call: .
v_call: TRBV4-3
clone_size: .
j_call: TRBJ1-3
cdr3_nt: TGCGCCAGCAGCCAAGATCGAGCCGGAAACACCATATATTTT
cdr3_aa: CASSQDRAGNTIYF

d_call: TRBD1
v_call: TRBV7-6
clone_size: .
j_call: TRBJ1-1
cdr3_nt: TGTGCCAGCAGCTCAGTGGGTAGGACAGGAGAGCTGAACACTGAAGCTTTCTTT
cdr3_aa: CASSSVGRTGELNTEAFF

d_call: TRBD1
v_call: TRBV27
clone_size: .
j_call: TRBJ2-7
cdr3_nt: TGTGCCAGCAGTAAGGACAGGGTCGCCTACGAGCAGTACTTC
cdr3_aa: CASSKDRVAYEQYF

d_call: .
v_call: TRBV6-5
clone_size: .
j_call: TRBJ1-6
cdr3_nt: TGTGCCAGCAGCCCCAAGCCGTCCTATAATTCACCCCTCCACTTT
cdr3_aa: CASSPKPSYNSPLHF

d_call: TRBD1
v_call: TRBV27
clone_size: .
j_call: TRBJ2-7
cdr3_nt: TGTGCCAGCAGTCCACCGGCGGGACAGGGCCACTACGAGCAGTACTTC
cdr3_aa: CASSPPAGQGHYEQYF

d_call: TRBD1
v_call: TRBV5-6
clone_size: .
j_call: TRBJ2-2
cdr3_nt: TGTGCCAGCAGCCCCGGGACAGTCACCGGGGAGCTGTTTTTT
cdr3_aa: CASSPGTVTGELFF

d_call: TRBD1
v_call: TRBV6-5
clone_size: .
j_call: TRBJ1-2
cdr3_nt: TGTGCCAGCAGGCGAGACAGGGGAGACTATGGCTACACCTTC
cdr3_aa: CASRRDRGDYGYTF

d_call: .
v_call: TRBV2
clone_size: once
j_call: TRBJ1-1
cdr3_nt: TGTGCCAGCAGTGTCCAGGGTCGCACTGAAGCTTTCTTT
cdr3_aa: CASSVQGRTEAFF

d_call: TRBD1
v_call: TRBV5-6
clone_size: .
j_call: TRBJ2-7
cdr3_nt: TGTGCCAGCAGCTCCCCCGGACAGGGAAATACCTACGAGCAGTACTTC
cdr3_aa: CASSSPGQGNTYEQYF

d_call: .
v_call: TRBV5-6
clone_size: few
j_call: TRBJ2-2
cdr3_nt: TGTGCCAGCAGCTTGACCGAGGGTACCGGGGAGCTGTTTTTT
cdr3_aa: CASSLTEGTGELFF

d_call: TRBD2
v_call: TRBV6-5
clone_size: .
j_call: TRBJ2-7
cdr3_nt: TGTGCCAGCAGCCGCGGGGGGCCCTCCTACGAGCAGTACTTC
cdr3_aa: CASSRGGPSYEQYF

d_call: .
v_call: TRBV7-3
clone_size: .
j_call: TRBJ2-5
cdr3_nt: TGTGCCAGCAGCAGAGACACCCAAGAGACCCAGTACTTC
cdr3_aa: CASSRDTQETQYF

d_call: TRBD1
v_call: TRBV15
clone_size: .
j_call: TRBJ1-2
cdr3_nt: TGTGCCACCAGCAGAGATAGGGACAGGGAAGCCTTTAGTTATGGCTACACCTTC
cdr3_aa: CATSRDRDREAFSYGYTF

d_call: TRBD2
v_call: TRBV14
clone_size: .
j_call: TRBJ2-2
cdr3_nt: TGTGCCAGCAGCCAAGCGACTAGCGGGGCGAACACCGGGGAGCTGTTTTTT
cdr3_aa: CASSQATSGANTGELFF

d_call: .
v_call: TRBV6-5
clone_size: .
j_call: TRBJ1-2
cdr3_nt: TGTGCCAGCAGTTACACTGGGCAGCACTATGGCTACACCTTC
cdr3_aa: CASSYTGQHYGYTF

d_call: TRBD1
v_call: TRBV6-1
clone_size: .
j_call: TRBJ2-5
cdr3_nt: TGTGCCAGCAGTGAAGGGGGACGAACGGGGACAGGGGTTTTCGCGACCCAGTACTTC
cdr3_aa: CASSEGGRTGTGVFATQYF

d_call: TRBD2
v_call: TRBV5-1
clone_size: .
j_call: TRBJ2-1
cdr3_nt: TGCGCCAGCAGCTTGGTCCCTAGCGGGGGCAATGGTGAGCAGTTCTTC
cdr3_aa: CASSLVPSGGNGEQFF

d_call: .
v_call: TRBV10-3
clone_size: .
j_call: TRBJ1-1
cdr3_nt: TGTGCCATCAGTTCGCCCACAGGGACTGAAGCTTTCTTT
cdr3_aa: CAISSPTGTEAFF

d_call: TRBD2
v_call: TRBV29-1
clone_size: .
j_call: TRBJ2-3
cdr3_nt: TGCAGCGTTGAGGGACTAGCGGGGCCGCGGGGCACAGATACGCAGTATTTT
cdr3_aa: CSVEGLAGPRGTDTQYF

d_call: .
v_call: TRBV27
clone_size: once
j_call: TRBJ2-7
cdr3_nt: TGTGCCAGCAGTTTAGATACAGGGACCGGCGAGCAGTACTTC
cdr3_aa: CASSLDTGTGEQYF

d_call: TRBD1
v_call: TRBV10-1
clone_size: .
j_call: TRBJ1-1
cdr3_nt: TGCGCCAGCAGTGAGTGCAAGGGGGCGAACACTGAAGCTTTCTTT
cdr3_aa: CASSECKGANTEAFF

d_call: .
v_call: TRBV4-2
clone_size: .
j_call: TRBJ2-5
cdr3_nt: TGTGCCAGCAGCCACCCAATGGGGGGAGAAGAGACCCAGTACTTC
cdr3_aa: CASSHPMGGEETQYF

d_call: .
v_call: TRBV7-2
clone_size: .
j_call: TRBJ2-4
cdr3_nt: TGTGCCAGCAGCTTAGTATGGCAGGGGGGAAACATTCAGTACTTC
cdr3_aa: CASSLVWQGGNIQYF

d_call: .
v_call: TRBV19
clone_size: .
j_call: TRBJ1-5
cdr3_nt: TGTGCCAGTAGTTTAATCCCCGGGACACACCTTTATAGCAATCAGCCCCAGCATTTT
cdr3_aa: CASSLIPGTHLYSNQPQHF

d_call: .
v_call: TRBV9
clone_size: .
j_call: TRBJ2-1
cdr3_nt: TGTGCCAGCAGCGTAGAACTGGGTCGGGCCTACAATGAGCAGTTCTTC
cdr3_aa: CASSVELGRAYNEQFF

d_call: TRBD1
v_call: TRBV11-3
clone_size: .
j_call: TRBJ1-1
cdr3_nt: TGTGCCAGCAGCTCCCACAGGGGTGTAGCTTTCTTT
cdr3_aa: CASSSHRGVAFF

d_call: TRBD2
v_call: TRBV7-3
clone_size: few
j_call: TRBJ2-1
cdr3_nt: TGTGCCAGCAGCCCCGGAGGGGGCAGCGGGGGGGCCAATGAGCAGTTCTTC
cdr3_aa: CASSPGGGSGGANEQFF

d_call: TRBD2
v_call: TRBV7-2
clone_size: .
j_call: TRBJ2-7
cdr3_nt: TGTGCCAGCAGCTTAACGGCTAGCGGAGGCTACGAGCAGTACTTC
cdr3_aa: CASSLTASGGYEQYF